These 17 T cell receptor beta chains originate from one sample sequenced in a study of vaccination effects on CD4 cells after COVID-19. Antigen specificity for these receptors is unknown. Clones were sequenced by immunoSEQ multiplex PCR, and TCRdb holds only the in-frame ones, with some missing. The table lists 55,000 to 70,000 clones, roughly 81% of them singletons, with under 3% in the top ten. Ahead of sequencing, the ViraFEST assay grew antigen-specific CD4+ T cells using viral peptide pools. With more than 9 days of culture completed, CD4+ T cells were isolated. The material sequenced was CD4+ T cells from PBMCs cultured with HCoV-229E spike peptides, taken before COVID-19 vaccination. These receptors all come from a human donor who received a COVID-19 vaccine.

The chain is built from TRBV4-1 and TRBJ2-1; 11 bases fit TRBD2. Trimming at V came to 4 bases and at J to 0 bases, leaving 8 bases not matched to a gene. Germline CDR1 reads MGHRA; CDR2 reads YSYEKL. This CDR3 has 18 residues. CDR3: CASSRTSGGDASYNEQFF. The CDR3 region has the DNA TGCGCCAGCAGCCGAACTAGCGGGGGAGACGCCTCCTACAATGAGCAGTTCTTC.

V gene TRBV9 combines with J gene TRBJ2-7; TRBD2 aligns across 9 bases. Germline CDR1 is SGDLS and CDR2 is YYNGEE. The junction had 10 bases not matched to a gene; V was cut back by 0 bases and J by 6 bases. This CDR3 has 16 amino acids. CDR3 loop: CASSVALLAGQGEQYV. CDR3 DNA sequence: TGTGCCAGCAGCGTAGCTTTACTAGCGGGTCAGGGCGAGCAGTACGTC.

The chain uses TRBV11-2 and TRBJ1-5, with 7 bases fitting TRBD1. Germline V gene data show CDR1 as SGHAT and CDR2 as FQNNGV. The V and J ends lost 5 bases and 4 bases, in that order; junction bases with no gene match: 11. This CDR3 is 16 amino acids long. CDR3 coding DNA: TGTGCCAGCAGCCAAAACGACAGGGTGGGGAATCAGCCCCAGCATTTT. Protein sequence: CASSQNDRVGNQPQHF.

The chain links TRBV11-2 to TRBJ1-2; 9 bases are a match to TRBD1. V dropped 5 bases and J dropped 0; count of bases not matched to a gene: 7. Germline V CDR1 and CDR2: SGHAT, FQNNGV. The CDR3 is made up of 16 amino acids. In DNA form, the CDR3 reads TGTGCCAGCAGCCTGAGGACAGGGGCTTCTAACTATGGCTACACCTTC. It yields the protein CASSLRTGASNYGYTF.

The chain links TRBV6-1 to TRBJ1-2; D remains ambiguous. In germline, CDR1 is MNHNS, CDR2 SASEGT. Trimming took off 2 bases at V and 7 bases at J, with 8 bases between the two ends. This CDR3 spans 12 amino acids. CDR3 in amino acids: CASSEKTAGYTF. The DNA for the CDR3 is TGTGCCAGCAGTGAAAAAACAGCTGGCTACACCTTC.

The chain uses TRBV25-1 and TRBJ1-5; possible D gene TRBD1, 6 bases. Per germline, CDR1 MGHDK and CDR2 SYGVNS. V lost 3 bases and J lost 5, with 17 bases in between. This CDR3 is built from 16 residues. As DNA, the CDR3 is TGTGCCAGCAGTGATGGAACACAGGGAGACCATCAGCCCCAGCATTTT. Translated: CASSDGTQGDHQPQHF.

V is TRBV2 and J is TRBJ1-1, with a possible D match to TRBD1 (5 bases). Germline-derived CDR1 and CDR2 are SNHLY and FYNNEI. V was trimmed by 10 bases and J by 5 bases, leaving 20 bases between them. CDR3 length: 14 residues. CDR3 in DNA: TGTGCCATTACGAGGGAGTCGGGGCTGACTGAAGCTTTCTTT. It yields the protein CAITRESGLTEAFF. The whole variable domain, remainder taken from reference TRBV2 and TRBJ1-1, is EPEVTQTPSHQVTQMGQEVILRCVPISNHLYFYWYRQILGQKVEFLVSFYNNEISEKSEIFDDQFSVERPDGSNFTLKIRSTKLEDSAMYFCAITRESGLTEAFFGQGTRLTVV.

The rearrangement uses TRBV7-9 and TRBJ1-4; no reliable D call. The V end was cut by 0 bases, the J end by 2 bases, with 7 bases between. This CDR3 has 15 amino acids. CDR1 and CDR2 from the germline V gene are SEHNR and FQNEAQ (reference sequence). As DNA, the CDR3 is TGTGCCAGCAGCTTAGCAGCTATCACTAATGAAAAACTGTTTTTT. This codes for CASSLAAITNEKLFF.

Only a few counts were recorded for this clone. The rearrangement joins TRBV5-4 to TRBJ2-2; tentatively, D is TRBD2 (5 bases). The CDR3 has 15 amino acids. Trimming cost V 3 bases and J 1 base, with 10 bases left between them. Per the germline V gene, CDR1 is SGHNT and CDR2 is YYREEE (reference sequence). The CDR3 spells CASSSTRQNTGELFF. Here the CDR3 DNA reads TGTGCCAGCAGCTCCACTAGACAGAACACCGGGGAGCTGTTTTTT.

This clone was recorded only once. The CDR3 region is CASTLGTGGKNIQYF. CDR3 DNA: TGTGCCAGCACCCTCGGGACAGGGGGCAAAAACATTCAGTACTTC. V gene TRBV28 combines with J gene TRBJ2-4; 11 nucleotides line up with TRBD1. Germline assignment: CDR1 MDHEN and CDR2 SYDVKM. The CDR3 length is 15 residues. V gave up 7 bases and J gave up 3 bases; unmatched junction bases: 5.

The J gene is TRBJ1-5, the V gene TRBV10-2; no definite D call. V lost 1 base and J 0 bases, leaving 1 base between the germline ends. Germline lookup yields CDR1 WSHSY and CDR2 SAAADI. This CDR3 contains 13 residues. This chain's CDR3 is CASSEYSNQPQHF. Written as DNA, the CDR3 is TGCGCCAGCAGTGAGTATAGCAATCAGCCCCAGCATTTT.

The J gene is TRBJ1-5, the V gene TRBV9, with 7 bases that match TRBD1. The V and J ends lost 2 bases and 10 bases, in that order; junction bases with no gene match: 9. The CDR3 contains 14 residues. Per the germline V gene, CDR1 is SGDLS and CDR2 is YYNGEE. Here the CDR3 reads CASSVEVGGTPQHF. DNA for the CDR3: TGTGCCAGCAGCGTCGAAGTAGGGGGCACTCCCCAGCATTTT.

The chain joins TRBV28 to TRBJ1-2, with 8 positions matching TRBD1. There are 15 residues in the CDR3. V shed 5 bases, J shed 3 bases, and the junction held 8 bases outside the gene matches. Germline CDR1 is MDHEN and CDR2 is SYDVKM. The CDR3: CASSAFPGGDYGYTF. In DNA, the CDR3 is TGTGCCAGCAGTGCTTTCCCAGGGGGCGACTATGGCTACACCTTC.

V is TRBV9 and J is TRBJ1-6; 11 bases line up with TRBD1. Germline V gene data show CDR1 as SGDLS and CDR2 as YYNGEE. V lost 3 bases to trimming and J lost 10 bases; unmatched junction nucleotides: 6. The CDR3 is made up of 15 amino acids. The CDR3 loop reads CASSGTGGVKSPLHF. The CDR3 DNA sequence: TGTGCCAGCAGCGGGACAGGGGGCGTGAAGTCACCCCTCCACTTT.

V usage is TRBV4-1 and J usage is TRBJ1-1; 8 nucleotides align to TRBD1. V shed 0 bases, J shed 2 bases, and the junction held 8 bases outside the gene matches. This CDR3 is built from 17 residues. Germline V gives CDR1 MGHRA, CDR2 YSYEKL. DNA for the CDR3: TGCGCCAGCAGCCAAGATTCGTACAGGGGGGGCAACACTGAAGCTTTCTTT. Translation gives CASSQDSYRGGNTEAFF.

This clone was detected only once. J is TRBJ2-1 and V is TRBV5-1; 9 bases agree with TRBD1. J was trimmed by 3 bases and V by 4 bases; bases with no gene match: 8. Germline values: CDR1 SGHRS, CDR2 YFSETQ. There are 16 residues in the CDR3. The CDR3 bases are TGCGCCAGCAGCACCCCAACAGGGGGCGGCTACAATGAGCAGTTCTTC. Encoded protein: CASSTPTGGGYNEQFF.

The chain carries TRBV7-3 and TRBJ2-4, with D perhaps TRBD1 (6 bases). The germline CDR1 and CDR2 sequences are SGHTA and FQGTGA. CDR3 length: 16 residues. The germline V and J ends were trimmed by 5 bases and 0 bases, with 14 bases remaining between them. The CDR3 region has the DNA TGTGCCAGCAGCCCGGGACACCTGGGAGCCAAAAACATTCAGTACTTC. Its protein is CASSPGHLGAKNIQYF.